This T cell receptor (beta chain) was identified in a study of beta chain features in type 1 diabetes. Study-level findings and limits: A greater similarity of naive, central memory and Treg TCRB repertoires was seen among patients than among healthy donors. Moderately but significantly shorter TCRB CDR3s were found in Type 1 diabetes patients in all four CD4+ subsets.

Comment on this clone: The antigen is undetermined.

Expressed TCRB transcripts got sequenced, as all isolated RNA was reverse transcribed. Roughly 3.6 million reads was the average for naive, central memory and regulatory T cell samples. Libraries were prepared by immunoSEQ multiplex PCR; TCRdb keeps only in-frame clonotypes and omits some of them. The sample contains approximately 170,000 clones, approximately 62% of which appear only once. The germline CDR1 and CDR2 sequences are ENHRY and SYGVKD. V lost 0 bases to trimming and J lost 3 bases, with 12 bases between them. The CDR3 length is 15 residues. Markers CD45RO/CCR7/CD25/CD127/CD95/CD27 served to sort CD4+ naive, central memory, regulatory and stem cell-like memory cells.

The V and J genes are TRBV10-3 and TRBJ2-7; D assignment may be TRBD1 or TRBD2 (5 bases each). The receptor was derived from a young man with type 1 diabetes. Sequenced material: naive CD4+ T cells from blood. The CDR3 nucleotides are TGTGCCATCAGTGAGTCGATGGGGGATGTCTACGAGCAGTACTTC. It specifies CAISESMGDVYEQYF.